A single sample gave rise to the 9 T cell receptor beta chains below, sequenced in a study of T cell changes during pregnancy in multiple sclerosis. Method: immunoSEQ multiplex PCR; TCRdb's copy keeps in-frame clones and lacks some. Among about 41,000 clones listed, about 90% were seen once. The sequencing here drew on CD8+ T cells from peripheral blood mononuclear cells, taken in the first trimester of pregnancy. These receptors were taken from a female donor with multiple sclerosis, enrolled in a pregnancy study.

The V and J genes are TRBV7-6 and TRBJ2-7; possibly TRBD1 for D (6 bases). CDR1 and CDR2 from the germline V gene are SGHVS and FNYEAQ. V was pared by 5 bases and J by 1 base, with 9 bases between. This CDR3 is 13 amino acids long. CDR3 amino acids: CASSTTGSYEQYF. As DNA, the CDR3 is TGTGCCAGCAGCACAACAGGGTCCTACGAGCAGTACTTC. The full variable domain, its missing parts supplied by reference TRBV7-6 and TRBJ2-7, is GAGVSQSPRYKVTKRGQDVALRCDPISGHVSLYWYRQALGQGPEFLTYFNYEAQQDKSGLPNDRFSAERPEGSISTLTIQRTEQRDSAMYRCASSTTGSYEQYFGPGTRLTVT.

V usage is TRBV7-8 and J usage is TRBJ2-1; the match to TRBD1 covers 9 bases. V lost 5 bases, J lost 3 bases, and 5 bases stayed unmatched. CDR3 length: 15 residues. Germline assignment: CDR1 SGHVS and CDR2 FQNEAQ. The CDR3 sequence is CASSDRQGGYNEQFF. For the CDR3, the DNA is TGTGCCAGCAGCGACAGACAGGGGGGCTACAATGAGCAGTTCTTC.

This clone was observed a few times. J is TRBJ2-1 and V is TRBV7-2; 8 nucleotides line up with TRBD2. Germline CDR1 is SGHTA and CDR2 is FQGNSA. The CDR3 is 16 residues long. With 5 bases clipped from V and 3 bases from J, the junction kept 9 bases outside the gene matches. This CDR3 reads CASSPERELYYNEQFF. The CDR3 bases are TGTGCCAGCAGCCCTGAGCGGGAGCTGTACTACAATGAGCAGTTCTTC.

The chain recombines TRBV4-2 with TRBJ2-1, with 12 bases that match TRBD2. The CDR3 runs to 18 residues. Germline CDR1 is LGHNA and CDR2 is YNFKEQ. The V and J ends lost 0 bases and 1 base, in that order; junction bases with no gene match: 4. The CDR3 region has the DNA TGTGCCAGCAGCCAAGAAGGTGGACTAGCGGGGTCCTACAATGAGCAGTTCTTC. Residues: CASSQEGGLAGSYNEQFF.

This clone came up a few times. The chain joins TRBV13 to TRBJ1-1, with a possible D match to TRBD1 (6 bases). Trimming removed 7 bases from V and 4 bases from J, with 19 bases in between. Germline CDR1 reads PRHDT; CDR2 reads FYEKMQ (reference sequence). This CDR3 region has 15 residues. The CDR3 here is CASTPTTGLSTEAFF. The CDR3 nucleotides read TGTGCCAGCACCCCAACGACAGGATTGAGCACTGAAGCTTTCTTT.

The rearrangement joins TRBV6-1 to TRBJ2-2, with D perhaps TRBD1 (5 bases). V was trimmed by 0 bases and J by 3 bases, leaving 11 bases between them. CDR1 and CDR2 from the germline V gene are MNHNS and SASEGT. The CDR3 totals 16 residues. The CDR3 DNA reads as TGTGCCAGCAGTGAAGCGCCTGACAGCTACACCGGGGAGCTGTTTTTT. Residues: CASSEAPDSYTGELFF.

The chain's CDR3 is CASSSAGTSKRETQYF. DNA for the CDR3: TGTGCCAGCAGCTCCGCCGGGACTAGCAAGCGAGAGACCCAGTACTTC. This sequence joins TRBV7-9 and TRBJ2-5; 9 bases map to TRBD2. CDR3 length equals 16 residues. Germline CDR1 SEHNR, CDR2 FQNEAQ (reference sequence). The V and J ends lost 4 bases and 4 bases, in that order; junction bases with no gene match: 10.

The rearrangement joins TRBV7-8 to TRBJ2-1, with D possibly matching TRBD1 (5 bases). CDR1 is SGHVS, CDR2 FQNEAQ, per germline. The ends were cut back, 2 bases at V and 5 bases at J, with 7 bases in the middle. This CDR3 has 13 amino acids. The CDR3 DNA sequence: TGTGCCAGCAGCTTAAGCAGGGACAATGAGCAGTTCTTC. Translation: CASSLSRDNEQFF.

V and J are TRBV4-3 and TRBJ1-4, with D tentatively TRBD1 (5 bases). V lost 0 bases and J 5 bases, leaving 10 bases between the germline ends. Germline V CDR1 and CDR2: LGHNA, YSLEER. The CDR3 spans 15 residues. CDR3 residues: CASSQDRVTNEKLFF. The CDR3 DNA is TGCGCCAGCAGCCAAGACAGGGTAACAAATGAAAAACTGTTTTTT.